The rows below give T cell receptor beta chains drawn from one sample of a study of T-cell reconstitution after alpha-beta-depleted transplantation in children. TCRdb re-derived calls from the PCR reads in MiXCR, one entry per CDR3 protein. The repertoire holds about 640,000 distinct CDR3 sequences, with approximately 16% as singletons. Specimen: PBMCs from the stem cell graft donor, collected from the stem cell graft. The origin of the receptors is a human donor who donated a stem cell graft to a child with acute myeloid leukemia. The CDR3 runs from the conserved cysteine through the conserved F or W. The D gene is left open where the match is weak. Size is stated for part of the rows, as once, few or many counts, or as a class when the clone is expanded.

v_gene	j_gene	abundance	len	d_gene	CDR3aa	CDR3nt
TRBV4-3	TRBJ2-3	few	20	TRBD2	CASSQEAGVAGALSTDTQYF	TGCGCCAGCAGCCAAGAAGCAGGGGTAGCGGGGGCCCTGTCCACAGATACGCAGTATTTT
TRBV7-9	TRBJ1-2	.	16	TRBD1	CASSQGVGTDFNGYTF	TGTGCCAGCAGCCAGGGGGTCGGGACAGACTTTAATGGCTACACCTTC
TRBV15	TRBJ1-3	few	16	.	CATSRGGGFSGNTIYF	TGTGCCACCAGCAGGGGTGGGGGATTCTCTGGAAACACCATATATTTT
TRBV20-1	TRBJ1-5	.	13	TRBD1	CSARDNRGQTCHF	TGCAGTGCTAGAGATAACCGGGGACAGACTTGTCATTTT
TRBV5-5	TRBJ2-2	.	14	.	CASSLDWATGELFF	TGTGCCAGCAGCTTGGATTGGGCCACCGGGGAGCTGTTTTTT
TRBV3-1	TRBJ2-1	.	12	TRBD1	CASSPTGGEQFF	TGTGCCAGCAGTCCCACAGGGGGCGAGCAGTTCTTC
TRBV20-1	TRBJ2-3	few	14	TRBD2	CSAGRGGPFDTQYF	TGCAGTGCTGGGCGGGGGGGCCCTTTCGATACGCAGTATTTT
TRBV20-1	TRBJ2-1	few	15	.	CSAPPRFPRYNEQFF	TGCAGTGCCCCCCCTCGGTTCCCACGCTACAATGAGCAGTTCTTC
TRBV7-9	TRBJ2-3	few	13	.	CASRSDSPDTQYF	TGTGCCAGCAGATCTGACAGTCCAGATACGCAGTATTTT
TRBV20-1	TRBJ2-1	many	16	.	CSQPSLPSLNYNEQFF	TGCAGTCAACCCAGCCTACCCTCCTTAAACTACAATGAGCAGTTCTTC
TRBV6-2/TRBV6-3	TRBJ1-2	many	13	TRBD1	CASSSRQGGGYTF	TGTGCCAGCAGTTCCCGACAGGGAGGAGGCTACACCTTC
TRBV4-3	TRBJ2-3	.	15	.	CASSRSGSETDTQYF	TGCGCCAGCAGCCGGTCGGGTTCTGAGACAGATACGCAGTATTTT
TRBV27	TRBJ2-1	few	15	TRBD2	CASSPGLAGGLEQFF	TGTGCCAGCAGTCCCGGACTAGCGGGGGGGCTGGAGCAGTTCTTC
TRBV7-2	TRBJ2-7	few	15	.	CASSLFSTSGYEQYF	TGTGCCAGCAGCTTATTTAGTACATCAGGCTACGAGCAGTACTTC
TRBV15	TRBJ2-3	many	16	TRBD2	CATASGASLSTDTQYF	TGTGCCACGGCTAGCGGGGCCTCACTCAGCACAGATACGCAGTATTTT